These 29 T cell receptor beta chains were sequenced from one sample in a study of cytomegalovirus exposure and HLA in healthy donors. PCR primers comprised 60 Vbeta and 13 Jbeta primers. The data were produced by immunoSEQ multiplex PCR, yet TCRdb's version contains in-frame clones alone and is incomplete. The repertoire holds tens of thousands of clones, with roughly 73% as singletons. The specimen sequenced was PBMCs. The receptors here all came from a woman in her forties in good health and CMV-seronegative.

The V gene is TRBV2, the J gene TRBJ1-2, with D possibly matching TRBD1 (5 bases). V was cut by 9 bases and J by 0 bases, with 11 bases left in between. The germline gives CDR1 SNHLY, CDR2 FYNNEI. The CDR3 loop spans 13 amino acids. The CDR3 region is CARTGKSNYGYTF. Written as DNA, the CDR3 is TGTGCCAGAACAGGCAAATCTAACTATGGCTACACCTTC.

The CDR3 DNA reads as TGTGCCAGCAGCCCCCCCAAGAACACCGGGGAGCTGTTTTTT. Translating gives CASSPPKNTGELFF. J is TRBJ2-2 and V is TRBV9; D call uncertain. CDR1 is SGDLS, CDR2 YYNGEE, per germline. CDR3 length equals 14 residues. Deletions cut 4 bases from V and 1 base from J, with 8 bases between.

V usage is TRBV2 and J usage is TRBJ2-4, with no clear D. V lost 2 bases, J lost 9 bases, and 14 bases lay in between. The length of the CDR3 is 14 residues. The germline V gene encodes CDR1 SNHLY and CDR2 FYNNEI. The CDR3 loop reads CASSETLAVRIQYF. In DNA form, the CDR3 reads TGTGCCAGCAGTGAAACATTAGCCGTTCGCATTCAGTACTTC.

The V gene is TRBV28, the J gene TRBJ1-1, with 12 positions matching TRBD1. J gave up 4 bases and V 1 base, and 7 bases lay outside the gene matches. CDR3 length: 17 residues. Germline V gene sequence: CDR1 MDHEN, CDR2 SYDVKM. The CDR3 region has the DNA TGTGCCAGCAGTTTATTAGGGACAGGGGGCGGGGTCACTGAAGCTTTCTTT. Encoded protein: CASSLLGTGGGVTEAFF.

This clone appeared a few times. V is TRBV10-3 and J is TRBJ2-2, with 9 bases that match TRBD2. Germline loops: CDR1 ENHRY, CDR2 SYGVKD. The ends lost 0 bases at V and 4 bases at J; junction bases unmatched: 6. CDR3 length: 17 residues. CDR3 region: CAISESAGGRGTGELFF. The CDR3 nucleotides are TGTGCCATCAGTGAGTCGGCGGGGGGGCGGGGCACCGGGGAGCTGTTTTTT.

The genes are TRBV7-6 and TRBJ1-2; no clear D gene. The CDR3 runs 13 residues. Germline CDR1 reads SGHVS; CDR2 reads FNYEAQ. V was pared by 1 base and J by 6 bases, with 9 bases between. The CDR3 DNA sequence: TGTGCCAGCAGCTTAGGGCCGGGAAATGGCTACACCTTC. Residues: CASSLGPGNGYTF.

In DNA, the CDR3 is TGTGCCATCAGCTCCAACAGCGGGACAGGGGATAAAGTACCCTACGAGCAGTACTTC. Translated, it gives CAISSNSGTGDKVPYEQYF. V usage is TRBV10-3 and J usage is TRBJ2-7; 10 positions agree with TRBD1. CDR3 length: 19 residues. Germline lookup yields CDR1 ENHRY and CDR2 SYGVKD. V lost 6 bases and J lost 2; bases outside the gene matches: 19.

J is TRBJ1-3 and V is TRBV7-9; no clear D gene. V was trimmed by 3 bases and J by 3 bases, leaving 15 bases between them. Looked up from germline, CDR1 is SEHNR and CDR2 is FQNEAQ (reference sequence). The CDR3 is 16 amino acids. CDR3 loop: CASSLVTLAFGNTIYF. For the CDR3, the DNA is TGTGCCAGCAGCTTGGTGACTCTCGCTTTTGGAAACACCATATATTTT.

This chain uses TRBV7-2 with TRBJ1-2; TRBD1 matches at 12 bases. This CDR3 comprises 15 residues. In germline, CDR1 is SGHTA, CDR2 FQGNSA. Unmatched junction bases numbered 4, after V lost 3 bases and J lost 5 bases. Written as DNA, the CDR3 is TGTGCCAGCAGCTTCGGGACAGGGGGCTCTTATGGCTACACCTTC. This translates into CASSFGTGGSYGYTF.

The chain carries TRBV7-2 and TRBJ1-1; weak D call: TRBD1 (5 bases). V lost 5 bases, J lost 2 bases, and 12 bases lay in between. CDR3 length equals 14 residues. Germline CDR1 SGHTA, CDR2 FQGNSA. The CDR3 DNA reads TGTGCCAGCAGCCCCGACAGATCTAACACTGAAGCTTTCTTT. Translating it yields CASSPDRSNTEAFF.

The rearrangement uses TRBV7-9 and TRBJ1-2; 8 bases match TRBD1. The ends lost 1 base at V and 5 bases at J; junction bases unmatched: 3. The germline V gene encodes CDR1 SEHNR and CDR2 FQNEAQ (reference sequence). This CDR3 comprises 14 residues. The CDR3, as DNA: TGTGCCAGCAGCTTAGGAGGACAGGGTTATGGCTACACCTTC. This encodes CASSLGGQGYGYTF.

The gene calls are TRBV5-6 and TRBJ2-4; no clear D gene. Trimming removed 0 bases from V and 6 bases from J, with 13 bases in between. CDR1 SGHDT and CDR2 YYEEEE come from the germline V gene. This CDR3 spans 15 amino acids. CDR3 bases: TGTGCCAGCAGCTTGGAATGGCAGGTCGGAAACATTCAGTACTTC. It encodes CASSLEWQVGNIQYF.

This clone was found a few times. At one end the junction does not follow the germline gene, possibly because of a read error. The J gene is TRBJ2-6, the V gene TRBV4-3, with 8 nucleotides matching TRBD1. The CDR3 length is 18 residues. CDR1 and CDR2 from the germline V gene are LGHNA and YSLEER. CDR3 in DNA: TGCACCAGCAGCCAGGCGGGACAGGAGAGCTCTGGGGCCAACGTCCTGACTTTC. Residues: CTSSQAGQESSGANVLTF.

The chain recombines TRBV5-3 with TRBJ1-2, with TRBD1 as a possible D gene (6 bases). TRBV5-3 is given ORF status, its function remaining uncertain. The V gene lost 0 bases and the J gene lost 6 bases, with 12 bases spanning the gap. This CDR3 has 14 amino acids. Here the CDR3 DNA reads TGTGCCAGAAGCTTGGCCGGCAGGGGTCATGGCTACACCTTC. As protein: CARSLAGRGHGYTF.

CDR3 coding DNA: TGTGCCATCAGTGATGGGAAGGGGGCTGAAGCTTTCTTT. This sequence encodes CAISDGKGAEAFF. The gene calls are TRBV10-3 and TRBJ1-1, with D maybe TRBD1 (6 bases). Germline assignment: CDR1 ENHRY and CDR2 SYGVKD. CDR3 length: 13 amino acids. Trimming took 3 bases from V and 6 from J, leaving 11 bases between them.

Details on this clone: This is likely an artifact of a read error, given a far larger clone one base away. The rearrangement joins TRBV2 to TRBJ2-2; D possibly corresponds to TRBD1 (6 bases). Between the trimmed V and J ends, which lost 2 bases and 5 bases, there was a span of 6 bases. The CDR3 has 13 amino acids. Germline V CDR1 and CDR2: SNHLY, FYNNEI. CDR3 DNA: TGTGCCAGCAGTGAACAGGGGACCGGGGAGCTGTTTTTT. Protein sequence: CASSEQGTGELFF.

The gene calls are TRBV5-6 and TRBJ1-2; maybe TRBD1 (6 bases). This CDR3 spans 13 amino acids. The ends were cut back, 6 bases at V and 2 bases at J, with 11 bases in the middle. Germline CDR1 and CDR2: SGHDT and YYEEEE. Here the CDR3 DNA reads TGTGCCAGCACCCGGGACACGAACTATGGCTACACCTTC. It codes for CASTRDTNYGYTF.

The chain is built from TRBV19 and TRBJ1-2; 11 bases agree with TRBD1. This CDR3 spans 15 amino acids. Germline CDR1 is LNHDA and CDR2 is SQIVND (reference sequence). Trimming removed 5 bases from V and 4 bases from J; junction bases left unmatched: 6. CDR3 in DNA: TGTGCCAGTAGTGCCTCGGGACAGGGGGTCTATGGCTACACCTTC. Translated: CASSASGQGVYGYTF.

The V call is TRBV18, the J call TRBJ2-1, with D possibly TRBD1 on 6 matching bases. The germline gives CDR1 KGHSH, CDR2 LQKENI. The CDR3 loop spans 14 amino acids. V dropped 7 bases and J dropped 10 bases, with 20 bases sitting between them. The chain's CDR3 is CASLLDSLSDEQFF. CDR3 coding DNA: TGTGCCAGCTTACTGGACAGCCTCTCTGACGAGCAGTTCTTC.

The CDR3 sequence is CASRPEAGEQYF. The CDR3 region has the DNA TGTGCCAGCAGACCGGAGGCTGGCGAGCAGTACTTC. The chain carries TRBV6-1 and TRBJ2-7, with a tentative D call TRBD2 (5 bases). V was cut by 6 bases and J by 6 bases, with 12 bases left in between. CDR1 and CDR2 (germline): MNHNS, SASEGT. The CDR3 is 12 amino acids.

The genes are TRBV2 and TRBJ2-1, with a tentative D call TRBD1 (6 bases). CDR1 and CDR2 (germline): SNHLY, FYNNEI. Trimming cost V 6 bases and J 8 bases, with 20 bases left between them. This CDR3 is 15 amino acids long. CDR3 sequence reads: CASRPLRGPNDEQFF. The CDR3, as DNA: TGTGCCAGCAGGCCCCTCAGGGGTCCCAACGATGAGCAGTTCTTC. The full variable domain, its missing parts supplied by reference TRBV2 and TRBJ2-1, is EPEVTQTPSHQVTQMGQEVILRCVPISNHLYFYWYRQILGQKVEFLVSFYNNEISEKSEIFDDQFSVERPDGSNFTLKIRSTKLEDSAMYFCASRPLRGPNDEQFFGPGTRLTVL.

The CDR3: CASSLIYRDRGYEQYF. The CDR3 bases are TGTGCCAGCAGCTTAATTTACCGGGACAGGGGCTACGAGCAGTACTTC. J is TRBJ2-7 and V is TRBV11-2; TRBD1 aligns across 10 bases. CDR1 is SGHAT, CDR2 FQNNGV, per germline. V lost 2 bases, J lost 3 bases, and 7 bases stayed unmatched. The length of the CDR3 is 16 residues.

DNA for the CDR3: TGCGCCAGCAGCTTGGAGGCAGGGGGCACTGGCTACACCTTC. Amino acid sequence: CASSLEAGGTGYTF. This sequence joins TRBV5-1 and TRBJ1-2, with 8 bases identical to TRBD1. The germline V gene has CDR1 SGHRS and CDR2 YFSETQ. The junction had 5 bases not matched to a gene; V was cut back by 0 bases and J by 7 bases. The CDR3 has 14 residues.

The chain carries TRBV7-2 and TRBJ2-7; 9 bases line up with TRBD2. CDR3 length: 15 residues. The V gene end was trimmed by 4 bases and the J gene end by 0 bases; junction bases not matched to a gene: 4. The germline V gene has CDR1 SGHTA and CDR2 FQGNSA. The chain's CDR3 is CASSSLAGYSYEQYF. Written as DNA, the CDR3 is TGTGCCAGCAGCTCCCTAGCGGGGTACTCCTACGAGCAGTACTTC.

The chain's CDR3 is CASSKLAGGTGANVLTF. The DNA for the CDR3 is TGTGCCAGCAGCAAGTTAGCGGGGGGGACAGGGGCCAACGTCCTGACTTTC. The chain joins TRBV9 to TRBJ2-6, with TRBD2 matching 11 bases. The V segment lost 4 bases and the J segment 4 bases; nucleotides outside the gene matches: 7. CDR1 SGDLS and CDR2 YYNGEE come from the germline V gene. The CDR3 has 17 residues.

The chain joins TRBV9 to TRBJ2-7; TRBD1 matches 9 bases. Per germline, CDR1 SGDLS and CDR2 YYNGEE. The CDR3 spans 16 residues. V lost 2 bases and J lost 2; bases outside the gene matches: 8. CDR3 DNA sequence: TGTGCCAGCAGCGTCCAGGGACAGGGCCGCCCCTACGAGCAGTACTTC. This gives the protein CASSVQGQGRPYEQYF. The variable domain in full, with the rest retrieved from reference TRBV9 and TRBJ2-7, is DSGVTQTPKHLITATGQRVTLRCSPRSGDLSVYWYQQSLDQGLQFLIQYYNGEERAKGNILERFSAQQFPDLHSELNLSSLELGDSALYFCASSVQGQGRPYEQYFGPGTRLTVT.

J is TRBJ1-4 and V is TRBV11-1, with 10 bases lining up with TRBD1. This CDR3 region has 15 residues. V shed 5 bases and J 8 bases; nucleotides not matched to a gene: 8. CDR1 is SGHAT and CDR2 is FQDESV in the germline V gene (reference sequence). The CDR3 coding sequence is TGTGCCAGCAGCCGTTGGGGGACAGGGGAAGAAAAACTGTTTTTT. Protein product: CASSRWGTGEEKLFF.

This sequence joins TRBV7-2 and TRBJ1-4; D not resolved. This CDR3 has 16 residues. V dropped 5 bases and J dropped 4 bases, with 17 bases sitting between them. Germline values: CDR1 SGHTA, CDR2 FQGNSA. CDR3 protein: CASSPLGRGHNEKLFF. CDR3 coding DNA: TGTGCCAGCAGCCCACTCGGCCGGGGTCATAATGAAAAACTGTTTTTT. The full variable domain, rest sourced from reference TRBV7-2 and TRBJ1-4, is GAGVSQSPSNKVTEKGKDVELRCDPISGHTALYWYRQSLGQGLEFLIYFQGNSAPDKSGLPSDRFSAERTGGSVSTLTIQRTQQEDSAVYLCASSPLGRGHNEKLFFGSGTQLSVL.

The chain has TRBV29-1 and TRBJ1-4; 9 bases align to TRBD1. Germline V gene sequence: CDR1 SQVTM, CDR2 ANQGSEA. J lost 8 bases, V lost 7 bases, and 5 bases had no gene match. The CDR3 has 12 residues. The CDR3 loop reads CSGGQGKEKLFF. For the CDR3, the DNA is TGCAGCGGGGGACAGGGAAAGGAAAAACTGTTTTTT.